This entry features one T cell receptor (beta chain) sequence. What it recognizes is unknown. The V end lost 4 bases, the J end lost 5 bases, and 11 bases lay between the germline ends. The CDR3 covers 13 residues. The germline gives CDR1 SGHNT, CDR2 YENEEA. Clones were sequenced by immunoSEQ multiplex PCR, and TCRdb holds only the in-frame ones, with some missing. The data show 110,000 or so clones, over 75% seen once. The data belong to a study of T cell responses to AZD1222 COVID-19 vaccine. Study as a whole: The analysis combined second doses at about 4 or about 12 weeks.

Study results and caveats: Sampling that yielded the repertoires occurred only after the peak T cell response.

This clonotype originated in an adult in good health. This rearrangement joins TRBV11-3 to TRBJ1-1; no reliable D call. The sequencing here drew on peripheral blood, taken on day 0 of AZD1222 vaccination. The CDR3, as DNA: TGTGCCAGCAGCTCGTACGGGGAGACTGAAGCTTTCTTT. Protein: CASSSYGETEAFF.